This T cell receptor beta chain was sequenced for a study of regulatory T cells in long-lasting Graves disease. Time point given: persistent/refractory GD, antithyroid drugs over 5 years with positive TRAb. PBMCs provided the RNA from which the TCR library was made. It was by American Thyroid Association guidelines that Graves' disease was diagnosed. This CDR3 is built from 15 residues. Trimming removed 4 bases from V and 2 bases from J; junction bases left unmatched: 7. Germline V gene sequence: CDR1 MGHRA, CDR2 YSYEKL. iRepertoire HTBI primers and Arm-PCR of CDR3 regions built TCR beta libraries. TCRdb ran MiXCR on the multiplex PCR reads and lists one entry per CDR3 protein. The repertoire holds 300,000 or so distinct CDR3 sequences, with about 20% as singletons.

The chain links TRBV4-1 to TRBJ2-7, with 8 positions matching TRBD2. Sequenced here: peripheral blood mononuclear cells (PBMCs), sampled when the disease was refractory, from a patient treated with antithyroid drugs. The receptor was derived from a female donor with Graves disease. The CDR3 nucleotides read TGCGCCAGCAGCCGAGAAAGCGGGGGAGCCTACGAGCAGTACTTC. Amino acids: CASSRESGGAYEQYF.